Included here is one T cell receptor (beta chain) sequence, with context. The target antigen is unknown. Primers for the PCR totalled 60 Vbeta and 13 Jbeta. Clones were read by immunoSEQ multiplex PCR, and TCRdb kept only the in-frame ones, dropping some. The top ten hold 0.9% to 1.2% of the sample, which has under 150,000 clones, more than 75% seen once. Among the donors, all were healthy bone marrow donors. These data belong to a study of cytomegalovirus exposure and HLA in healthy donors. General observations from the study: V- and J-gene trimming in TCR beta was tied to a missense DCLRE1C variant by an analysis performed later.

Germline-derived CDR1 and CDR2 are SEHNR and FQNEAQ (reference sequence). The CDR3 consists of 16 residues. Trimming took 5 bases from V and 0 from J; bases not matched to a gene: 4. Sequenced: PBMCs. The V gene is TRBV7-9, the J gene TRBJ2-2; 9 nucleotides match TRBD2. The sequence was collected from a male donor in good health and CMV-seronegative. The CDR3 DNA reads TGTGCCAGCAGCGCGAGCGGGGGGCCGAACACCGGGGAGCTGTTTTTT. This sequence encodes CASSASGGPNTGELFF. Full variable domain (outside the CDR3, taken from reference TRBV7-9 and TRBJ2-2): DTGVSQNPRHKITKRGQNVTFRCDPISEHNRLYWYRQTLGQGPEFLTYFQNEAQLEKSRLLSDRFSAERPKGSFSTLEIQRTEQGDSAMYLCASSASGGPNTGELFFGEGSRLTVL.